This T cell receptor (beta chain) was retrieved from a study of CD8 T cells in ankylosing spondylitis. Findings of the study overall: Among TCR beta sequences, a motif of several highly homologous variants appeared characteristic of ankylosing spondylitis blood. The authors reported significant enrichment of disease-linked clones in matched ankylosing spondylitis synovial fluid.

Points on this clonotype: Its antigen is unidentified.

From the 5' RACE reads, TCRdb called clonotypes with MiXCR, one entry per CDR3 protein. The repertoire consists of a few hundred thousand distinct CDR3 sequences, with about a fifth occurring once and the leading ten covering roughly 3.4%. V gave up 7 bases and J gave up 2 bases; unmatched junction bases: 12. The CDR3 runs to 16 residues. Input material: blood, either unsorted or a sorted T cell fraction (not recorded which). The chain is built from TRBV5-3 and TRBJ1-2; 9 nucleotides align to TRBD1. TRBV5-3 qualifies as an ORF whose function is uncertain. This sequence was found in a female donor with ankylosing spondylitis or in good health (not recorded which). The CDR3 region has the DNA TGTGCCAGATCCTTGTCGGGGGACAGGGCCAACTATGGCTACACCTTC. This encodes CARSLSGDRANYGYTF.